The 5 T cell receptor beta chains reported below all come from one sample, sequenced in a study of blood T cell repertoires in COVID-19. Sequenced by immunoSEQ multiplex PCR; TCRdb stores in-frame clones only, minus some. The sample lists 190,000 or so clones; just under 85% were seen once. The specimen was peripheral blood. The receptors derive from a man aged 55-75 years with COVID-19, enrolled during active disease.

The chain has TRBV28 and TRBJ1-5; D might be TRBD1 (5 bases). The CDR3 runs 15 residues. Trimming pared 3 bases from V and 0 bases from J, leaving 9 bases between. Germline V CDR1 and CDR2: MDHEN, SYDVKM. The CDR3 DNA is TGTGCCAGCAGTTTGACAGCATATAGCAATCAGCCCCAGCATTTT. Protein sequence: CASSLTAYSNQPQHF.

V and J are TRBV19 and TRBJ1-5; D may be TRBD1 (6 bases). The CDR3 is 15 amino acids. Germline V gene sequence: CDR1 LNHDA, CDR2 SQIVND (reference sequence). V was clipped by 2 bases and J by 7 bases, with 15 bases between them. Here the CDR3 DNA reads TGTGCCAGTAGTATACCTGGACAGTCAGGACAGCCCCAGCATTTT. It specifies CASSIPGQSGQPQHF.

The chain employs TRBV7-9 and TRBJ1-2, with D unresolved. This CDR3 spans 14 amino acids. Germline assignment: CDR1 SEHNR and CDR2 FQNEAQ (reference sequence). Trimming cost V 5 bases and J 8 bases, with 18 bases left between them. The CDR3 loop is CASSPSDVAGGYTF. For the CDR3, the DNA is TGTGCCAGCAGCCCCTCTGACGTAGCGGGGGGCTACACCTTC. Variable domain in full (rest from reference TRBV7-9 and TRBJ1-2): DTGVSQNPRHKITKRGQNVTFRCDPISEHNRLYWYRQTLGQGPEFLTYFQNEAQLEKSRLLSDRFSAERPKGSFSTLEIQRTEQGDSAMYLCASSPSDVAGGYTFGSGTRLTVV.

The chain carries TRBV27 and TRBJ2-2, with D unresolved. The V gene lost 6 bases and the J gene lost 0 bases, with 11 bases spanning the gap. Germline loops: CDR1 MNHEY, CDR2 SMNVEV (reference sequence). The CDR3 sequence is 15 residues long. CDR3 sequence reads: CASRRYRANTGELFF. In DNA, the CDR3 is TGTGCCAGCAGACGTTACAGAGCGAACACCGGGGAGCTGTTTTTT.

The V call is TRBV10-3, the J call TRBJ1-2; D perhaps matches TRBD1 (5 bases). The CDR3 sequence is 12 residues long. CDR1 and CDR2 (germline): ENHRY, SYGVKD. V lost 10 bases to trimming and J lost 6 bases, with 15 bases between them. Here the CDR3 DNA reads TGTGCCACCAGCGTGGCGGGGGATGGCTACACCTTC. Translating gives CATSVAGDGYTF.